This entry features one T cell receptor beta chain sequence. Its target is unknown. These data belong to a study of T cell repertoires in cytomegalovirus infection. In the study overall: The public TCR beta signatures pointed to both CMV infection and matching HLA type.

This CDR3 region has 13 residues. Germline V lookup: CDR1 SEHNR, CDR2 FQNEAQ (reference sequence). V was cut by 3 bases and J by 0 bases, with 3 bases left in between. TCRdb independently ran MiXCR on the reads; one entry per CDR3 protein. The top ten hold approximately 19% of the sample, which has about 270,000 distinct CDR3 sequences, approximately 22% seen once. Overall study findings and caveats: Accumulated public TCR beta family frequency recognized individuals carrying CMV together with the relevant HLA.

V is TRBV7-9 and J is TRBJ2-4; unclear D gene. The receptor's source is a human donor in good health (CMV status not recorded). Some clones in this sample may be carry-over from other donors' samples. The sequencing used cultured PBMCs, collected from culture after CMV antigen stimulation. The CDR3 DNA sequence: TGTGCCAGCAGCTTCCGAGCCAAAAACATTCAGTACTTC. Protein product: CASSFRAKNIQYF. Complete variable domain (other parts from reference TRBV7-9 and TRBJ2-4): DTGVSQNPRHKITKRGQNVTFRCDPISEHNRLYWYRQTLGQGPEFLTYFQNEAQLEKSRLLSDRFSAERPKGSFSTLEIQRTEQGDSAMYLCASSFRAKNIQYFGAGTRLSVL.